Sequencing of this T cell receptor beta chain was carried out in a study of T cells in localized non-small cell lung cancer. The study's findings and limits: Greater blood T cell density accompanied longer overall survival. Out of the top 100 tumor clones, a median approximately 57 were seen in adjacent lung. The greatest T cell clonality was found in uninvolved adjacent lung (higher than in tumor).

The data were produced by immunoSEQ multiplex PCR, yet TCRdb's version contains in-frame clones alone and is incomplete. The sample has fewer than 3,000 clones; almost 40% are singletons. The CDR3 is 15 residues long. Germline CDR1 and CDR2: LNHDA and SQIVND (reference sequence). The V gene end was trimmed by 6 bases and the J gene end by 6 bases; junction bases not matched to a gene: 7. As concerns this clone: What it recognizes is unknown.

The clonotype was recovered from a male donor aged 60 or over with stage II squamous cell lung carcinoma. The rearrangement joins TRBV19 to TRBJ2-1; 11 bases agree with TRBD2. The sample here was lung tumor tissue, taken before any cancer treatment. CDR3 loop: CASRELAGGGNEQFF. Written as DNA, the CDR3 is TGTGCCAGTAGGGAGCTAGCGGGAGGAGGCAATGAGCAGTTCTTC.